A selection of T cell receptor beta chains follows, all from one sample in a study of shared clonotypes between healthy human individuals. The method was immunoSEQ multiplex PCR; TCRdb's version includes in-frame clones alone and lacks a portion of them. The data show roughly 590,000 clones, roughly 96% seen once. The sample comprised naive CD8+ T cells sorted from blood. All receptors come from a woman in her twenties or thirties in good health. The CDR3 runs from the conserved cysteine through the conserved F or W. D genes are given only for firm matches. Some rows have no size entry. The others give once, few or many, or a class for an expanded clone.

j_gene: TRBJ2-7
d_gene: -
v_gene: TRBV7-8
abundance: -
CDR3aa: CASSRPQSSAYEQYF
CDR3nt: TGTGCCAGCAGCCGTCCCCAATCTTCCGCCTACGAGCAGTACTTC

j_gene: TRBJ2-1
d_gene: TRBD2
v_gene: TRBV5-6
abundance: -
CDR3aa: CASSSPTSGSSYNEQFF
CDR3nt: TGTGCCAGCAGCTCGCCGACTAGCGGGAGCTCCTACAATGAGCAGTTCTTC

j_gene: TRBJ2-2
d_gene: -
v_gene: TRBV5-5
abundance: -
CDR3aa: CASSPEWGTNTGELFF
CDR3nt: TGTGCCAGCAGCCCGGAATGGGGAACGAACACCGGGGAGCTGTTTTTT

j_gene: TRBJ2-7
d_gene: -
v_gene: TRBV27
abundance: -
CDR3aa: CASSFKPLYEQYF
CDR3nt: TGTGCCAGCAGTTTTAAGCCCCTCTACGAGCAGTACTTC

j_gene: TRBJ2-1
d_gene: -
v_gene: TRBV5-4
abundance: -
CDR3aa: CASRDGTFSYNEQFF
CDR3nt: TGTGCCAGCAGGGATGGGACATTCTCCTACAATGAGCAGTTCTTC

j_gene: TRBJ2-7
d_gene: -
v_gene: TRBV29-1
abundance: -
CDR3aa: CSVEFMYEQYF
CDR3nt: TGCAGCGTTGAGTTTATGTACGAGCAGTACTTC

j_gene: TRBJ1-1
d_gene: -
v_gene: TRBV5-1
abundance: -
CDR3aa: CASSLGAEAFF
CDR3nt: TGCGCCAGCAGCTTGGGGGCTGAAGCTTTCTTT

j_gene: TRBJ1-5
d_gene: -
v_gene: TRBV5-3
abundance: many
CDR3aa: CARSLTPVLGHQPQHF
CDR3nt: TGTGCCAGAAGCTTAACACCAGTTTTAGGGCATCAGCCCCAGCATTTT

j_gene: TRBJ1-1
d_gene: -
v_gene: TRBV27
abundance: -
CDR3aa: CASSLRQLNTEAFF
CDR3nt: TGTGCCAGCAGTTTAAGGCAGTTGAACACTGAAGCTTTCTTT

j_gene: TRBJ2-2
d_gene: -
v_gene: TRBV6-6
abundance: -
CDR3aa: CASSYGDNTGGELFF
CDR3nt: TGTGCCAGCAGTTACGGGGATAACACAGGCGGGGAGCTGTTTTTT

j_gene: TRBJ2-7
d_gene: TRBD2
v_gene: TRBV4-1
abundance: -
CDR3aa: CASSQESTSGSYEQYF
CDR3nt: TGCGCCAGCAGCCAAGAATCGACTAGCGGCTCCTACGAGCAGTACTTC

j_gene: TRBJ2-3
d_gene: TRBD2
v_gene: TRBV4-1
abundance: -
CDR3aa: CASSQDKASGSSDTQYF
CDR3nt: TGCGCCAGCAGCCAAGATAAAGCTAGCGGGAGTTCAGATACGCAGTATTTT

j_gene: TRBJ2-1
d_gene: TRBD2
v_gene: TRBV9
abundance: -
CDR3aa: CASSVLGGRGNEQFF
CDR3nt: TGTGCCAGCAGCGTTCTGGGCGGGAGAGGTAATGAGCAGTTCTTC

j_gene: TRBJ2-7
d_gene: -
v_gene: TRBV7-9
abundance: -
CDR3aa: CASSSSGLASYEQYF
CDR3nt: TGTGCCAGCAGCTCCAGTGGGCTAGCCTCCTACGAGCAGTACTTC

j_gene: TRBJ1-3
d_gene: -
v_gene: TRBV9
abundance: -
CDR3aa: CASTPGVSGNTIYF
CDR3nt: TGTGCCAGCACCCCGGGTGTCTCTGGAAACACCATATATTTT

j_gene: TRBJ1-1
d_gene: -
v_gene: TRBV27
abundance: once
CDR3aa: CASSLGPMNTEAFF
CDR3nt: TGTGCCAGCAGTTTGGGCCCTATGAACACTGAAGCTTTCTTT